The 20 T cell receptor beta chains below all came from one sample that was sequenced in a study of CD8+ T cells in alopecia areata. The sequencing template was cDNA reverse transcribed from extracted RNA. Measured with immunoSEQ multiplex PCR; TCRdb has only the in-frame clones, and not every one. The sample contains a few hundred thousand clones, around two fifths of which appear only once. The treatment here: oral pan-JAK inhibitor, 5-10 mg twice daily. This specimen was CD4+ T cells sorted from blood, taken between weeks 36 and 40, from a patient treated with tofacitinib. Receptors were obtained from a human donor with alopecia areata.

This clone was counted ten times or more. The rearrangement uses TRBV7-2 and TRBJ2-3, with 13 bases matching TRBD2. After removal of 4 bases from V and 5 bases from J, the junction contained 3 bases not matched to a gene. Germline CDR1 reads SGHTA; CDR2 reads FQGNSA. The CDR3 runs to 15 residues. CDR3 loop: CASSSGLAGVDTQYF. DNA for the CDR3: TGTGCCAGCAGCTCTGGACTAGCGGGAGTAGATACGCAGTATTTT.

At least ten counts were recorded for this clone. This chain joins TRBV2 and TRBJ2-3, with D uncertain. Germline V gene lookup returns CDR1 SNHLY and CDR2 FYNNEI. The CDR3 has 11 residues. The V end lost 8 bases, the J end lost 5 bases, and 8 bases lay between the germline ends. The CDR3 region has the DNA TGTGCCAGCGCGTGGGGAGATACGCAGTATTTT. Residues: CASAWGDTQYF.

This clone appeared a few times. V is TRBV7-9 and J is TRBJ2-1; D is ambiguous. V lost 0 bases and J lost 5, with 14 bases in between. CDR3 length equals 16 residues. Germline V lookup: CDR1 SEHNR, CDR2 FQNEAQ (reference sequence). The CDR3 protein is CASSLASLTRDNEQFF. The CDR3, as DNA: TGTGCCAGCAGCTTAGCCTCCCTGACACGGGACAATGAGCAGTTCTTC.

This clone came up a few times. The V call is TRBV7-9, the J call TRBJ1-2; D unresolved. The germline CDR1 and CDR2 sequences are SEHNR and FQNEAQ (reference sequence). This CDR3 spans 11 amino acids. The V end was cut by 5 bases, the J end by 3 bases, with 4 bases between. CDR3 coding DNA: TGTGCCAGCAGCCCACACTATGGCTACACCTTC. Translation: CASSPHYGYTF.

This clone has only a few counts. The chain combines TRBV4-3 with TRBJ2-1; perhaps D is TRBD1 or TRBD2 (5 bases each). From germline, CDR1 is LGHNA and CDR2 YSLEER. With 2 bases removed from V and 4 bases from J, the gap between germline ends came to 12 bases. The CDR3 consists of 15 residues. The CDR3 reads CASSQRGLSYNEQFF. The DNA of the CDR3 is TGCGCCAGCAGCCAACGGGGCCTCTCATACAATGAGCAGTTCTTC.

The rearrangement joins TRBV4-1 to TRBJ2-5; perhaps TRBD2 as D (6 bases). Germline V lookup: CDR1 MGHRA, CDR2 YSYEKL. The CDR3 has 13 amino acids. Trimming removed 6 bases at V and 0 bases at J, with 8 bases between. CDR3 amino acids: CASRRLDQETQYF. The CDR3 region has the DNA TGCGCCAGCAGACGACTAGACCAAGAGACCCAGTACTTC.

This clone was detected only a few times. The V call is TRBV6-5, the J call TRBJ2-1; D might be TRBD2 (6 bases). Trimming took off 6 bases at V and 4 bases at J, with 10 bases between the two ends. Per the germline V gene, CDR1 is MNHEY and CDR2 is SVGAGI. There are 13 residues in the CDR3. This CDR3 is CASSRDLYNEQFF. As DNA, the CDR3 is TGTGCCAGCAGCAGGGACTTATACAATGAGCAGTTCTTC.

This clone was detected only a few times. The V and J genes are TRBV29-1 and TRBJ1-1, with TRBD1 as a possible D gene (5 bases). Trimming shortened V by 3 bases and J by 6 bases, and 17 bases separated the two germline ends. CDR3 length: 14 residues. CDR1 SQVTM and CDR2 ANQGSEA come from the germline V gene. The CDR3 DNA is TGCAGCGTTGACGCCCCTCGGGGCGCTTCTGAAGCTTTCTTT. Translating it yields CSVDAPRGASEAFF.

This clone showed up just once. The chain combines TRBV15 with TRBJ2-2; TRBD2 matches 10 bases. The CDR3 has 17 residues. The V and J ends lost 0 bases and 5 bases, in that order; junction bases with no gene match: 6. CDR1 LNHNV and CDR2 YYDKDF come from the germline V gene (reference sequence). Written as DNA, the CDR3 is TGTGCCACCAGCAGAGATCAAGGACTAGCGGATACCGGGGAGCTGTTTTTT. Translating it yields CATSRDQGLADTGELFF.

The chain recombines TRBV15 with TRBJ2-3; 7 nucleotides line up with TRBD1. In germline, CDR1 is LNHNV, CDR2 YYDKDF (reference sequence). The length of the CDR3 is 15 residues. The V segment lost 7 bases and the J segment 2 bases; nucleotides outside the gene matches: 9. CDR3 sequence: CATIPTGRLTDTQYF. DNA for the CDR3: TGTGCCACCATCCCGACAGGGCGGCTCACAGATACGCAGTATTTT.

This chain links TRBV30 with TRBJ2-5, with D uncertain. The CDR3 length is 13 residues. Germline V CDR1 and CDR2: GTSNPN, SVGIG (reference sequence). The germline V and J ends were trimmed by 2 bases and 4 bases, with 11 bases remaining between them. CDR3 sequence (DNA): TGTGCCTGGAGTATGAAGTTTGGAGAGACCCAGTACTTC. It translates to CAWSMKFGETQYF. Drawing the rest from reference TRBV30 and TRBJ2-5, the complete variable domain is SQTIHQWPATLVQPVGSPLSLECTVEGTSNPNLYWYRQAAGRGLQLLFYSVGIGQISSEVPQNLSASRPQDRQFILSSKKLLLSDSGFYLCAWSMKFGETQYFGPGTRLLVL.

This clone was seen only once. The V and J genes are TRBV7-2 and TRBJ1-1; D possibly corresponds to TRBD1 (5 bases). Germline assignment: CDR1 SGHTA and CDR2 FQGNSA. V dropped 6 bases and J dropped 7 bases, with 18 bases sitting between them. This CDR3 has 14 amino acids. CDR3 loop: CASSLNLGRGEAFF. In DNA, the CDR3 is TGTGCCAGCAGTCTAAATTTAGGGAGGGGTGAAGCTTTCTTT. The full variable domain, in which reference TRBV7-2 and TRBJ1-1 provide the parts outside the CDR3, is GAGVSQSPSNKVTEKGKDVELRCDPISGHTALYWYRQSLGQGLEFLIYFQGNSAPDKSGLPSDRFSAERTGGSVSTLTIQRTQQEDSAVYLCASSLNLGRGEAFFGQGTRLTVV.

V usage is TRBV5-1 and J usage is TRBJ2-2; 7 bases are a match to TRBD1. V lost 5 bases to trimming and J lost 2 bases; unmatched junction nucleotides: 3. Germline V lookup: CDR1 SGHRS, CDR2 YFSETQ. This CDR3 region has 14 residues. The CDR3 is CASRTGTNTGELFF. The CDR3 DNA sequence: TGCGCCAGCAGGACAGGGACCAACACCGGGGAGCTGTTTTTT.

The rearrangement uses TRBV30 and TRBJ2-5; 8 bases match TRBD1. Germline loops: CDR1 GTSNPN, CDR2 SVGIG (reference sequence). The CDR3 totals 12 residues. With 5 bases clipped from V and 3 bases from J, the junction kept 2 bases outside the gene matches. The CDR3 loop is CAWGQGKETQYF. DNA of the CDR3: TGTGCCTGGGGACAGGGAAAAGAGACCCAGTACTTC.

This clone appeared a few times. The gene calls are TRBV2 and TRBJ2-7; D possibly corresponds to TRBD1 (6 bases). This CDR3 is built from 14 residues. Trimming removed 6 bases from V and 1 base from J, with 13 bases in between. Germline values: CDR1 SNHLY, CDR2 FYNNEI. CDR3 sequence: CASRGTRVSYEQYF. CDR3 nucleotide sequence: TGTGCCAGCAGGGGGACACGTGTATCCTACGAGCAGTACTTC.

This chain connects TRBV5-1 to TRBJ2-3, with TRBD2 matching 8 bases. V dropped 2 bases and J dropped 0; count of bases not matched to a gene: 5. Germline V lookup: CDR1 SGHRS, CDR2 YFSETQ. The CDR3 is 16 residues long. The CDR3 sequence is CASSFLQRESTDTQYF. In DNA, the CDR3 is TGCGCCAGCAGCTTTTTACAGCGGGAGAGCACAGATACGCAGTATTTT.

The chain uses TRBV19 and TRBJ1-5, with D possibly matching TRBD1 (6 bases). The CDR3 runs 13 residues. The germline V and J ends were trimmed by 7 bases and 9 bases, with 16 bases remaining between them. Germline V CDR1 and CDR2: LNHDA, SQIVND (reference sequence). CDR3 residues: CASTPDSERPQHF. CDR3 DNA: TGTGCCAGTACCCCGGACAGCGAGCGGCCCCAGCATTTT.

V and J are TRBV30 and TRBJ1-5; D is possibly TRBD1 (5 bases). Germline V gene lookup returns CDR1 GTSNPN and CDR2 SVGIG (reference sequence). The CDR3 totals 13 residues. V lost 5 bases and J lost 4, with 12 bases in between. The CDR3: CAWAAGGNQPQHF. For the CDR3, the DNA is TGTGCCTGGGCTGCGGGGGGTAATCAGCCCCAGCATTTT.

This clone occurred a few times. In DNA form, the CDR3 reads TGTGCCCCTGGGGGGCCAGATACGCAGTATTTT. This encodes CAPGGPDTQYF. This chain uses TRBV19 with TRBJ2-3; D is perhaps TRBD1 or TRBD2 (6 bases each). This CDR3 region has 11 residues. Trimming removed 11 bases from V and 4 bases from J, with 10 bases in between. Germline-derived CDR1 and CDR2 are LNHDA and SQIVND (reference sequence).

The rearrangement joins TRBV25-1 to TRBJ1-2, with TRBD1 as a possible D gene (5 bases). The germline V and J ends were trimmed by 5 bases and 5 bases, with 15 bases remaining between them. The CDR3 is 14 amino acids. CDR1 is MGHDK and CDR2 is SYGVNS in the germline V gene. In nucleotides, the CDR3 is TGTGCCAGCAGTCTGACAGCGACCCTTTATGGCTACACCTTC. This sequence encodes CASSLTATLYGYTF.